A single sample is the source of the 31 T cell receptor beta chains below, sequenced in a study of beta chain features in type 1 diabetes. These receptors lack a known antigen. Reverse transcription of all isolated RNA meant that expressed TCRB transcripts were sequenced. Assay: immunoSEQ multiplex PCR; the TCRdb copy retains only in-frame clones and omits some. This sample has approximately 730,000 clones, with roughly 13% found just once. The study's findings and limits: Among all four CD4+ subsets, Type 1 diabetes patients had TCRB CDR3s that were moderately but significantly shorter.

Input material: naive CD4+ T cells from blood. These receptors were taken from a young man with type 1 diabetes.

This clone was picked up a small number of times. The rearrangement joins TRBV7-9 to TRBJ1-4; D may be TRBD1 (6 bases). Germline loops: CDR1 SEHNR, CDR2 FQNEAQ (reference sequence). Trimming removed 5 bases from V and 0 bases from J, with 7 bases in between. The CDR3 length is 14 residues. Here the CDR3 DNA reads TGTGCCAGCAGCGGGACATCAACTAATGAAAAACTGTTTTTT. Translating gives CASSGTSTNEKLFF.

The genes are TRBV5-1 and TRBJ2-7; TRBD1 might be the D (6 bases). Trimming stripped 0 bases from V and 3 bases from J, with 10 bases between. CDR1 is SGHRS, CDR2 YFSETQ, per germline. CDR3 length: 14 residues. CDR3: CASSLEGTYYEQYF. CDR3 nucleotide sequence: TGCGCCAGCAGCTTGGAAGGGACATACTACGAGCAGTACTTC. The entire variable domain, with the rest obtained from reference TRBV5-1 and TRBJ2-7, is as follows: KAGVTQTPRYLIKTRGQQVTLSCSPISGHRSVSWYQQTPGQGLQFLFEYFSETQRNKGNFPGRFSGRQFSNSRSEMNVSTLELGDSALYLCASSLEGTYYEQYFGPGTRLTVT.

There are a few counts of this clone. The chain has TRBV9 and TRBJ1-6; 7 bases map to TRBD1. In germline, CDR1 is SGDLS, CDR2 YYNGEE. V lost 4 bases to trimming and J lost 9 bases; unmatched junction nucleotides: 10. The CDR3 is 15 amino acids. In DNA, the CDR3 is TGTGCCAGCAGCTTCGAGACAGGGAGCGGTTCACCCCTCCACTTT. Residues: CASSFETGSGSPLHF.

This clone was detected a few times. The rearrangement joins TRBV5-4 to TRBJ2-1, with TRBD2 identical over 10 bases. The CDR3 contains 13 residues. V was clipped by 4 bases and J by 7 bases; unmatched bases: 2. The germline CDR1 and CDR2 sequences are SGHNT and YYREEE (reference sequence). CDR3: CASSLTSGNEQFF. DNA of the CDR3: TGTGCCAGCAGCCTGACTAGCGGGAATGAGCAGTTCTTC.

This clone occurred a few times. The CDR3 sequence is CASSLGEARVKYF. CDR3 in DNA: TGTGCCAGCAGCTTGGGGGAGGCCCGGGTGAAGTACTTC. This chain connects TRBV7-9 to TRBJ2-7, with a weak D call TRBD2 (6 bases). In germline, CDR1 is SEHNR, CDR2 FQNEAQ (reference sequence). V lost 3 bases to trimming and J lost 11 bases, with 17 bases between them. The CDR3 covers 13 residues.

This clone has more than one count but fewer than ten. The rearrangement links TRBV4-1 to TRBJ2-1; 9 nucleotides line up with TRBD1. The trim removed 1 base at V and 8 bases at J, leaving 9 bases unmatched. CDR3 length equals 16 residues. The germline CDR1 and CDR2 sequences are MGHRA and YSYEKL. The CDR3 here is CASSQAPGQGLDEQFF. The DNA of the CDR3 is TGCGCCAGCAGCCAAGCTCCGGGACAGGGATTGGATGAGCAGTTCTTC.

This clone showed up just a few times. V is TRBV6-5 and J is TRBJ1-2, with D hard to call. CDR1 and CDR2 from the germline V gene are MNHEY and SVGAGI. The CDR3 has 14 residues. V lost 5 bases, J lost 3 bases, and 13 bases lay in between. CDR3 coding DNA: TGTGCCAGCAGTGTACCCTCGTGGGACTATGGCTACACCTTC. Its translation is CASSVPSWDYGYTF.

This clone occurred a few times. At one end the junction does not follow the germline gene, possibly because of a read error. The rearrangement joins TRBV7-6 to TRBJ2-3; 10 bases fit TRBD2. The V gene's germline CDR1 is SGHVS and CDR2 FNYEAQ. The CDR3 runs to 15 residues. For the CDR3, the DNA is TGTGCCAGCAGCATAGCGGGGGGCCCAGGAGATACGCAGTATTTT. Translating gives CASSIAGGPGDTQYF.

This chain links TRBV7-9 with TRBJ1-1; tentatively, D is TRBD1 (6 bases). With 5 bases removed from V and 0 bases from J, the gap between germline ends came to 13 bases. The CDR3 loop spans 15 amino acids. Germline CDR1 and CDR2: SEHNR and FQNEAQ (reference sequence). The CDR3 protein is CASSPQGLVNTEAFF. CDR3 nucleotides: TGTGCCAGCAGCCCCCAGGGGCTGGTGAACACTGAAGCTTTCTTT.

This clone has only a few counts. This rearrangement joins TRBV7-6 to TRBJ1-1; TRBD1 agrees at 9 bases. Germline CDR1 reads SGHVS; CDR2 reads FNYEAQ. V was clipped by 3 bases and J by 6 bases; unmatched bases: 2. The CDR3 is made up of 13 amino acids. The CDR3 sequence: CASSFDRGAEAFF. The CDR3 DNA reads as TGTGCCAGCAGCTTCGACAGGGGGGCTGAAGCTTTCTTT.

A few counts support this clone. This chain joins TRBV29-1 and TRBJ1-2, with 9 positions matching TRBD1. The CDR3 length is 14 residues. Per the germline V gene, CDR1 is SQVTM and CDR2 is ANQGSEA. V dropped 3 bases and J dropped 2; count of bases not matched to a gene: 4. Written as DNA, the CDR3 is TGCAGCGTTGATGGGGGACAGGGAAACTATGGCTACACCTTC. Translation gives CSVDGGQGNYGYTF.

V is TRBV11-3 and J is TRBJ1-5, with 7 bases fitting TRBD1. Germline-derived CDR1 and CDR2 are SGHNT and YENEEA. CDR3 length: 13 residues. J gave up 11 bases and V 2 bases, and 6 bases lay outside the gene matches. The CDR3: CASSLQGGSAQHF. CDR3 nucleotide sequence: TGTGCCAGCAGCTTACAGGGGGGGTCGGCCCAGCATTTT.

The genes are TRBV28 and TRBJ1-4; 11 bases are a match to TRBD1. The V and J ends lost 7 bases and 10 bases, in that order; junction bases with no gene match: 11. The germline gives CDR1 MDHEN, CDR2 SYDVKM. The CDR3 covers 15 residues. The CDR3 here is CASTSLGQGVGKLFF. CDR3 nucleotides: TGTGCCAGCACCTCTCTGGGACAGGGGGTCGGAAAACTGTTTTTT.

The chain links TRBV6-1 to TRBJ2-7; D is possibly TRBD2 (5 bases). The CDR3 contains 13 residues. Germline V CDR1 and CDR2: MNHNS, SASEGT. V dropped 8 bases and J dropped 2 bases, with 13 bases sitting between them. CDR3 nucleotides: TGTGCCAGCCGAGGGAGTAGCCCCTACGAGCAGTACTTC. Translating gives CASRGSSPYEQYF.

This sequence joins TRBV29-1 and TRBJ2-7; 10 bases map to TRBD1. V shed 7 bases, J shed 3 bases, and the junction held 3 bases outside the gene matches. This CDR3 has 12 amino acids. The germline V gene has CDR1 SQVTM and CDR2 ANQGSEA. DNA for the CDR3: TGCAGCGGACGGGACAGGGGCTACGAGCAGTACTTC. It specifies CSGRDRGYEQYF.

The chain is built from TRBV4-1 and TRBJ1-1, with D possibly matching TRBD1 (5 bases). From germline, CDR1 is MGHRA and CDR2 YSYEKL. Trimming left V 2 bases short and J 5 bases short, with 15 bases between. The CDR3 length is 15 residues. CDR3 coding DNA: TGCGCCAGCAGCCAACCCCGGCAGGGTTGGACTGAAGCTTTCTTT. Translated: CASSQPRQGWTEAFF.

The chain uses TRBV25-1 and TRBJ1-5, with 7 bases that match TRBD1. V dropped 8 bases and J dropped 1; count of bases not matched to a gene: 14. The length of the CDR3 is 17 residues. Germline V lookup: CDR1 MGHDK, CDR2 SYGVNS. The DNA for the CDR3 is TGTGCCAGCGTTAGGGACAGATCCTTGTGGAGCAATCAGCCCCAGCATTTT. It yields the protein CASVRDRSLWSNQPQHF.

In its sample, this clone was seen a few times. This sequence joins TRBV19 and TRBJ2-7; the D gene could be TRBD1 or TRBD2 (5 bases each). Germline V gives CDR1 LNHDA, CDR2 SQIVND (reference sequence). This CDR3 is built from 12 residues. Between the trimmed V and J ends, which lost 6 bases and 0 bases, there was a span of 6 bases. CDR3 DNA sequence: TGTGCCAGTAGCGGGGCCTCCTACGAGCAGTACTTC. It specifies CASSGASYEQYF.

The CDR3 spells CASSSGQGAANSPLHF. CDR3 nucleotide sequence: TGTGCCAGCAGCTCGGGACAGGGGGCCGCCAATTCACCCCTCCACTTT. This chain connects TRBV7-9 to TRBJ1-6; TRBD1 matches 12 bases. The CDR3 loop spans 16 amino acids. Germline values: CDR1 SEHNR, CDR2 FQNEAQ (reference sequence). J was trimmed by 7 bases and V by 4 bases; bases with no gene match: 5.

The table lists this clone with a few counts. The chain is built from TRBV7-2 and TRBJ1-4; 8 bases align to TRBD1. CDR1 is SGHTA and CDR2 is FQGNSA in the germline V gene. The CDR3 length is 14 residues. Germline trimming cut 3 bases from V and 5 bases from J; bases unmatched to any gene: 2. The CDR3 sequence: CASSFDRGNEKLFF. The CDR3 nucleotides read TGTGCCAGCAGCTTCGACAGGGGAAATGAAAAACTGTTTTTT. Looking up the rest from reference TRBV7-2 and TRBJ1-4 gives the full variable domain: GAGVSQSPSNKVTEKGKDVELRCDPISGHTALYWYRQSLGQGLEFLIYFQGNSAPDKSGLPSDRFSAERTGGSVSTLTIQRTQQEDSAVYLCASSFDRGNEKLFFGSGTQLSVL.

V usage is TRBV27 and J usage is TRBJ2-1; weak D call: TRBD1 (5 bases). This CDR3 is built from 16 residues. Germline CDR1 MNHEY, CDR2 SMNVEV (reference sequence). The ends were cut back, 2 bases at V and 2 bases at J, with 13 bases in the middle. The CDR3, as DNA: TGTGCCAGCAGTTTAAGGGGTTTGGGCACCTACAATGAGCAGTTCTTC. Translated: CASSLRGLGTYNEQFF.

This chain connects TRBV7-9 to TRBJ1-2; no definite D call. V shed 0 bases and J shed 6 bases, with 8 bases lying between them. The germline gives CDR1 SEHNR, CDR2 FQNEAQ (reference sequence). The CDR3 runs 13 residues. This CDR3 is CASSLAHGHGYTF. The CDR3 DNA follows: TGTGCCAGCAGCTTAGCCCATGGACATGGCTACACCTTC.

This clone occurred many times. This chain connects TRBV30 to TRBJ2-5; possible D gene TRBD2, 5 bases. The CDR3 has 13 amino acids. V was clipped by 4 bases and J by 2 bases, with 11 bases between them. Germline V CDR1 and CDR2: GTSNPN, SVGIG (reference sequence). The CDR3 DNA reads TGTGCCTGGACGGGAAGCGCACAAGAGACCCAGTACTTC. This gives the protein CAWTGSAQETQYF.

The chain has TRBV9 and TRBJ2-1; tentatively, D is TRBD1 (7 bases). Looked up from germline, CDR1 is SGDLS and CDR2 is YYNGEE. The germline V and J ends were trimmed by 4 bases and 0 bases, with 17 bases remaining between them. CDR3 length: 17 amino acids. CDR3 protein: CASSTGGGVFSYNEQFF. DNA for the CDR3: TGTGCCAGCAGCACAGGAGGGGGCGTTTTCTCCTACAATGAGCAGTTCTTC.

For this clone: This CDR3 is also generated by other DNA sequences in the sample. V gene TRBV30 combines with J gene TRBJ1-5; D not resolved. Trimming took off 1 base at V and 4 bases at J, with 5 bases between the two ends. Germline assignment: CDR1 GTSNPN and CDR2 SVGIG (reference sequence). CDR3 length equals 12 residues. The CDR3 nucleotides are TGTGCCTGGAGTGGTAGTAATCAGCCCCAGCATTTT. Protein sequence: CAWSGSNQPQHF.

This clone appeared a few times. This chain joins TRBV7-2 and TRBJ1-1; D remains ambiguous. V lost 3 bases and J 2 bases, leaving 7 bases between the germline ends. The V gene's germline CDR1 is SGHTA and CDR2 FQGNSA. The CDR3 sequence is 13 residues long. CDR3 nucleotides: TGTGCCAGCAGCTTCTTCAGTAACACTGAAGCTTTCTTT. This gives the protein CASSFFSNTEAFF.

This clone was counted only a few times. A much larger clone is a single base away; this may be a read error. Other DNA sequences within the sample encode an identical CDR3. This sequence joins TRBV7-2 and TRBJ2-3; D remains unclear. This CDR3 contains 11 residues. Germline-derived CDR1 and CDR2 are SGHTA and FQGNSA. With 5 bases removed from V and 3 bases from J, the gap between germline ends came to 3 bases. The CDR3 DNA follows: TGTGCCAGCAGCCCAACAGATACGCAGTATTTT. Translation gives CASSPTDTQYF.

This clone has only a few counts. The chain employs TRBV9 and TRBJ1-6; 7 nucleotides agree with TRBD1. The V gene end was trimmed by 4 bases and the J gene end by 4 bases; junction bases not matched to a gene: 2. Looked up from germline, CDR1 is SGDLS and CDR2 is YYNGEE. This CDR3 comprises 14 residues. Written as DNA, the CDR3 is TGTGCCAGCAGCAAACAGGGGTATAATTCACCCCTCCACTTT. This gives the protein CASSKQGYNSPLHF.

This clone was recorded a few times. The chain joins TRBV7-3 to TRBJ2-2, with D perhaps TRBD2 (6 bases). The CDR3 is 15 residues long. Germline V CDR1 and CDR2: SGHTA, FQGTGA. V lost 6 bases and J 7 bases, leaving 18 bases between the germline ends. CDR3 residues: CASSHGTVGSGELFF. CDR3 coding DNA: TGTGCCAGCAGTCACGGGACTGTTGGAAGCGGGGAGCTGTTTTTT. The whole variable domain, filled in from reference TRBV7-3 and TRBJ2-2, reads GAGVSQTPSNKVTEKGKYVELRCDPISGHTALYWYRQSLGQGPEFLIYFQGTGAADDSGLPNDRFFAVRPEGSVSTLKIQRTERGDSAVYLCASSHGTVGSGELFFGEGSRLTVL.

This clone turned up a few times. V is TRBV10-2 and J is TRBJ2-1; 10 bases fit TRBD2. Germline-derived CDR1 and CDR2 are WSHSY and SAAADI. The CDR3 runs to 17 residues. J gave up 5 bases and V 2 bases, and 9 bases lay outside the gene matches. In nucleotides, the CDR3 is TGCGCCAGCAGTGAGAGGGCTAGCGGGGGATTACACAATGAGCAGTTCTTC. It translates to CASSERASGGLHNEQFF.

V is TRBV18 and J is TRBJ1-5; D is unresolved. This CDR3 has 16 residues. CDR1 and CDR2 (germline): KGHSH, LQKENI. V shed 2 bases and J shed 2 bases, with 13 bases lying between them. CDR3 region: CASSPGDSVGNQPQHF. DNA for the CDR3: TGTGCCAGCTCACCAGGGGATAGCGTCGGCAATCAGCCCCAGCATTTT.